This TCR beta chain was captured by sequencing in a study of human T cells and chemical hapten exposure. Trimming stripped 3 bases from V and 2 bases from J, with 17 bases between. CDR3 length: 17 amino acids. Germline CDR1 and CDR2: ENHRY and SYGVKD. The time point was: patch test 2, 6 weeks after DPC sensitization. The treatment denotes: therapeutic diphenylcyclopropenone sensitization with weekly scalp DPC. TCRdb re-derived calls from the RACE reads in MiXCR, one entry per CDR3 protein. The sample carries around 69,000 distinct CDR3 sequences, 8.5% to 9% recorded once. The table lists this clonotype with many counts.

The source is a woman aged 50 to 60 with alopecia areata. Some clones in this sample may be carry-over from other donors' samples. The sequences come from whole blood, collected in connection with sensitization to the hapten diphenylcyclopropenone (DPC). The rearrangement uses TRBV10-3 and TRBJ2-4, with a possible D match to TRBD2 (6 bases). This chain's CDR3 is CAISDTRAGGPKNIQYF. The CDR3 nucleotides are TGTGCCATCAGTGATACCAGGGCCGGGGGACCCAAAAACATTCAGTACTTC.